The 19 T cell receptor beta chains reported below all come from one sample, sequenced in a study of human T cells and chemical hapten exposure. TCRdb itself ran the RACE reads through MiXCR, one entry per CDR3 protein. The sample records 360,000 or so distinct CDR3 sequences, about 6% being singletons. Time point reported: patch test 2, 6 weeks after DPC sensitization. Treatment denoted: therapeutic diphenylcyclopropenone sensitization with weekly scalp DPC. Sequencing was performed on whole blood, taken in connection with sensitization to the hapten diphenylcyclopropenone (DPC). All receptors derive from a woman under 30 with alopecia areata. Some clones in this sample may be carry-over from other donors' samples.

The chain joins TRBV12-3 or TRBV12-4 to TRBJ2-5; perhaps TRBD1 as D (5 bases). This CDR3 contains 14 residues. Trimming shortened V by 3 bases and J by 5 bases, and 13 bases separated the two germline ends. The DNA for the CDR3 is TGTGCCAGCAGTTTGGTACAGGCTTTCGAGACCCAGTACTTC. Protein: CASSLVQAFETQYF.

This clonotype was seen at least ten times. The chain is built from TRBV27 and TRBJ1-6, with 7 bases matching TRBD1. CDR3 size: 16 residues. CDR1 is MNHEY, CDR2 SMNVEV, per germline (reference sequence). Germline trimming cut 2 bases from V and 8 bases from J; bases unmatched to any gene: 9. CDR3 region: CASSLLGTVWDSPLHF. CDR3 DNA: TGTGCCAGCAGTTTACTTGGGACAGTCTGGGATTCACCCCTCCACTTT.

This clonotype was seen a few times. The chain recombines TRBV12-5 with TRBJ2-1; possible D gene TRBD2, 5 bases. The germline V gene has CDR1 LGHNT and CDR2 FRNRAP. The CDR3 is 19 residues long. The V and J ends lost 4 bases and 0 bases respectively, with 22 bases between them. The CDR3 loop is CASGSSGKETHLSYNEQFF. CDR3 coding DNA: TGTGCTAGTGGTTCCTCCGGGAAGGAGACTCACCTCTCCTACAATGAGCAGTTCTTC.

This clonotype was counted many times. This sequence joins TRBV6-2 or TRBV6-3 and TRBJ2-7; D remains unclear. Looked up from germline, CDR1 is MNHEY and CDR2 is SVGEGT. Trimming stripped 0 bases from V and 2 bases from J, with 14 bases between. This CDR3 region has 16 residues. DNA for the CDR3: TGTGCCAGCAGTTACTCGACCAGGTTGGGTGCCTACGAGCAGTACTTC. Translation: CASSYSTRLGAYEQYF.

This clonotype showed up just a few times. The chain employs TRBV7-2 and TRBJ2-7, with 9 bases that match TRBD2. The CDR3 is 15 residues long. The V and J ends lost 0 bases and 4 bases, in that order; junction bases with no gene match: 4. Germline V CDR1 and CDR2: SGHTA, FQGNSA. The CDR3 nucleotides read TGTGCCAGCAGCTTAGCTGCGACTAGCGGTTACGAGCAGTACTTC. The encoded protein is CASSLAATSGYEQYF.

This clonotype was picked up a small number of times. The rearrangement links TRBV2 to TRBJ2-6; 10 bases are a match to TRBD1. Germline CDR1 is SNHLY and CDR2 is FYNNEI. The CDR3 is made up of 14 amino acids. J gave up 12 bases and V 5 bases, and 7 bases lay outside the gene matches. CDR3 in amino acids: CASSPGTGVFVLTF. CDR3 bases: TGTGCCAGCAGTCCCGGGACAGGGGTCTTCGTCCTGACTTTC. Complete variable domain (other parts from reference TRBV2 and TRBJ2-6): EPEVTQTPSHQVTQMGQEVILRCVPISNHLYFYWYRQILGQKVEFLVSFYNNEISEKSEIFDDQFSVERPDGSNFTLKIRSTKLEDSAMYFCASSPGTGVFVLTFGAGSRLTVL.

V and J are TRBV5-6 and TRBJ2-5; perhaps TRBD2 as D (6 bases). This CDR3 is 16 amino acids long. Germline CDR1 is SGHDT and CDR2 is YYEEEE. V was cut by 0 bases and J by 5 bases, with 17 bases left in between. Here the CDR3 DNA reads TGTGCCAGCAGCTTGGCTGGGACTCGGGGTTTTGAGACCCAGTACTTC. It is translated as CASSLAGTRGFETQYF. The complete variable domain, with remaining parts taken from reference TRBV5-6 and TRBJ2-5, reads DAGVTQSPTHLIKTRGQQVTLRCSPKSGHDTVSWYQQALGQGPQFIFQYYEEEERQRGNFPDRFSGHQFPNYSSELNVNALLLGDSALYLCASSLAGTRGFETQYFGPGTRLLVL.

This clonotype came up many times. The chain is built from TRBV6-4 and TRBJ2-3; 9 bases are a match to TRBD2. Losses at the gene ends were 4 bases for V and 1 base for J; bases not matched to a gene: 0. The CDR3 runs to 14 residues. Germline V lookup: CDR1 MRHNA, CDR2 SNTAGT. CDR3 region: CASSVAGGTDTQYF. In DNA form, the CDR3 reads TGTGCCAGCAGTGTAGCGGGGGGCACAGATACGCAGTATTTT.

This clonotype was counted ten times or more. The gene calls are TRBV7-9 and TRBJ2-3, with TRBD2 matching over 16 bases. Trimming took 5 bases from V and 5 from J; bases not matched to a gene: 7. Germline V gene lookup returns CDR1 SEHNR and CDR2 FQNEAQ (reference sequence). This CDR3 contains 17 residues. The CDR3 DNA reads as TGTGCCAGCAGCGAGGGGACTAGCGGGGGGGCCAGAGATACGCAGTATTTT. Its protein is CASSEGTSGGARDTQYF. Supplemented by reference TRBV7-9 and TRBJ2-3, the full variable domain reads DTGVSQNPRHKITKRGQNVTFRCDPISEHNRLYWYRQTLGQGPEFLTYFQNEAQLEKSRLLSDRFSAERPKGSFSTLEIQRTEQGDSAMYLCASSEGTSGGARDTQYFGPGTRLTVL.

This clonotype has a count of ten or more. The V and J genes are TRBV20-1 and TRBJ1-5, with 7 bases identical to TRBD1. Germline trimming cut 3 bases from V and 2 bases from J; bases unmatched to any gene: 7. The germline CDR1 and CDR2 sequences are DFQATT and SNEGSKA (reference sequence). The CDR3 covers 15 residues. This CDR3 reads CSASRNTGGNQPQHF. The CDR3 nucleotides are TGCAGTGCTAGCCGGAATACAGGGGGCAATCAGCCCCAGCATTTT.

There are a few counts of this clonotype. The genes are TRBV12-3 or TRBV12-4 and TRBJ1-5; D might be TRBD1 (6 bases). The CDR3 is 19 residues long. V lost 5 bases, J lost 2 bases, and 25 bases lay in between. The CDR3 DNA reads TGTGCCAGCAGTCTCCCCCCTGTAACAGGGAGGAGTGGCAATCAGCCCCAGCATTTT. Amino acids: CASSLPPVTGRSGNQPQHF.

In its sample, this clonotype was seen a few times. The V call is TRBV20-1, the J call TRBJ2-1; 8 nucleotides align to TRBD2. The CDR3 has 15 residues. The germline V gene has CDR1 DFQATT and CDR2 SNEGSKA (reference sequence). V lost 6 bases to trimming and J lost 8 bases; unmatched junction nucleotides: 15. Here the CDR3 DNA reads TGCAGTGCCCTAGAGGCGGGACTAGAAGCTTATGAGCAGTTCTTC. It translates to CSALEAGLEAYEQFF.

This clonotype came up a few times. The chain couples TRBV5-4 to TRBJ1-1; maybe TRBD1 (6 bases). From germline, CDR1 is SGHNT and CDR2 YYREEE (reference sequence). This CDR3 comprises 15 residues. Trimming cost V 4 bases and J 5 bases, with 18 bases left between them. CDR3 sequence reads: CASSPRGGKGTEAFF. Written as DNA, the CDR3 is TGTGCCAGCAGCCCGAGAGGGGGGAAGGGGACTGAAGCTTTCTTT. Complete variable domain (other parts from reference TRBV5-4 and TRBJ1-1): ETGVTQSPTHLIKTRGQQVTLRCSSQSGHNTVSWYQQALGQGPQFIFQYYREEENGRGNFPPRFSGLQFPNYSSELNVNALELDDSALYLCASSPRGGKGTEAFFGQGTRLTVV.

A few counts support this clonotype. The rearrangement joins TRBV10-3 to TRBJ2-3; tentative D call: TRBD2 (7 bases). Trimming shortened V by 11 bases and J by 6 bases, and 21 bases separated the two germline ends. Per the germline V gene, CDR1 is ENHRY and CDR2 is SYGVKD. There are 14 residues in the CDR3. The CDR3 DNA reads as TGTGCCTCCGAGGGGGGGAAAGGTGACGATACGCAGTATTTT. Translation gives CASEGGKGDDTQYF.

This clonotype was counted many times. V gene TRBV7-2 combines with J gene TRBJ1-6, with 11 bases aligning to TRBD1. This CDR3 comprises 17 residues. Unmatched junction bases numbered 8, after V lost 4 bases and J lost 6 bases. CDR1 and CDR2 (germline): SGHTA, FQGNSA. The CDR3 nucleotides read TGTGCCAGCAGCTCTACCGGGACAGGGGGTGCTAATTCACCCCTCCACTTT. This gives the protein CASSSTGTGGANSPLHF.

This clonotype came up many times. The chain combines TRBV20-1 with TRBJ1-4; 9 bases line up with TRBD1. The CDR3 is 15 amino acids. The ends lost 4 bases at V and 2 bases at J; junction bases unmatched: 5. The germline gives CDR1 DFQATT, CDR2 SNEGSKA (reference sequence). Here the CDR3 reads CSAIQGAGTNEKLFF. DNA of the CDR3: TGCAGTGCTATACAGGGGGCAGGGACTAATGAAAAACTGTTTTTT.

V usage is TRBV7-9 and J usage is TRBJ1-2, with a tentative D call TRBD1 (6 bases). CDR1 and CDR2 from the germline V gene are SEHNR and FQNEAQ (reference sequence). There are 15 residues in the CDR3. V lost 5 bases, J lost 0 bases, and 13 bases lay in between. CDR3 in amino acids: CASSPLDRANYGYTF. CDR3 DNA sequence: TGTGCCAGCAGCCCGCTGGACAGAGCTAACTATGGCTACACCTTC.

This clonotype was seen a few times. The J gene is TRBJ1-5, the V gene TRBV4-1; 12 bases match TRBD1. V gave up 4 bases and J gave up 7 bases; unmatched junction bases: 8. The germline gives CDR1 MGHRA, CDR2 YSYEKL. The CDR3 sequence is 16 residues long. In DNA, the CDR3 is TGCGCCAGCAGCCTAATGGGGACAGGGGGCCGACAGCCCCAGCATTTT. This sequence encodes CASSLMGTGGRQPQHF.

Ten or more counts support this clonotype. The V gene is TRBV7-2, the J gene TRBJ1-2; no firm D call. The CDR3 has 21 residues. V lost 1 base and J lost 4, with 31 bases in between. Germline V gene lookup returns CDR1 SGHTA and CDR2 FQGNSA. The CDR3 DNA reads as TGTGCCAGCAGCTTAGGGCCCGAAAGGGATTGGAGGGAGATCAGCCCCTATGGCTACACCTTC. Its protein product is CASSLGPERDWREISPYGYTF.